These 22 T cell receptor beta chains were all obtained from the same sample, sequenced in a study of blood T cell repertoires in COVID-19. The data were produced by immunoSEQ multiplex PCR, yet TCRdb's version contains in-frame clones alone and is incomplete. The sample lists 320,000 or so clones, 75% to 90% occurring once. Sequenced material: PBMCs or T cells enriched from blood (not recorded which). The source of these receptors is a woman aged 30 to 39 who had been exposed to COVID-19.

The chain employs TRBV28 and TRBJ2-7, with 7 bases lining up with TRBD1. The CDR3 runs to 13 residues. Per germline, CDR1 MDHEN and CDR2 SYDVKM. V trimming: 6 bases; J trimming: 2 bases; junction bases outside the gene matches: 4. CDR3 DNA: TGTGCCAGCAGCGGGGACAGACCCTACGAGCAGTACTTC. Its protein is CASSGDRPYEQYF.

CDR3 sequence: CRAGTDYEQYF. The DNA for the CDR3 is TGCAGAGCCGGGACAGACTACGAGCAGTACTTC. The chain uses TRBV20-1 and TRBJ2-7; 7 nucleotides align to TRBD1. The CDR3 totals 11 residues. Germline assignment: CDR1 DFQATT and CDR2 SNEGSKA (reference sequence).

The chain employs TRBV9 and TRBJ1-2; D might be TRBD1 (5 bases). CDR3 size: 13 residues. The V and J ends lost 4 bases and 4 bases respectively, with 11 bases between them. Germline CDR1 is SGDLS and CDR2 is YYNGEE. Here the CDR3 DNA reads TGTGCCAGCAGCAGGCAGGGAATCTATGGCTACACCTTC. Translated, it gives CASSRQGIYGYTF.

This chain connects TRBV19 to TRBJ2-7, with TRBD1 matching 7 bases. Germline V gives CDR1 LNHDA, CDR2 SQIVND (reference sequence). With V trimmed by 5 bases and J by 6 bases, 16 bases remained unmatched. This CDR3 is built from 16 residues. The CDR3 is CASSSSSAGGRREQYF. In nucleotides, the CDR3 is TGTGCCAGTAGTTCGTCCTCGGCAGGGGGTCGGCGCGAGCAGTACTTC.

This clone showed up just a few times. The rearrangement joins TRBV7-2 to TRBJ2-2; 12 positions match TRBD2. After removal of 5 bases from V and 7 bases from J, the junction contained 11 bases not matched to a gene. The germline V gene has CDR1 SGHTA and CDR2 FQGNSA. There are 17 residues in the CDR3. The CDR3 DNA sequence: TGTGCCAGCAGCACTCCTAGCGGGAGGGCCGGGGACGGGGAGCTGTTTTTT. Protein sequence: CASSTPSGRAGDGELFF. Supplemented by reference TRBV7-2 and TRBJ2-2, the full variable domain reads GAGVSQSPSNKVTEKGKDVELRCDPISGHTALYWYRQSLGQGLEFLIYFQGNSAPDKSGLPSDRFSAERTGGSVSTLTIQRTQQEDSAVYLCASSTPSGRAGDGELFFGEGSRLTVL.

The chain carries TRBV11-2 and TRBJ1-4, with D unresolved. The V end lost 5 bases, the J end lost 7 bases, and 11 bases lay between the germline ends. The CDR3 consists of 13 residues. Germline values: CDR1 SGHAT, CDR2 FQNNGV. The CDR3 DNA is TGTGCCAGCAGCCCGCTTACGGGTGAAAAACTGTTTTTT. This gives the protein CASSPLTGEKLFF.

The V gene is TRBV28, the J gene TRBJ1-2; D not resolved. The CDR3 extends over 13 amino acids. Germline V gene lookup returns CDR1 MDHEN and CDR2 SYDVKM. Trimming took 6 bases from V and 8 from J, leaving 16 bases between them. CDR3 region: CASSLSEYWGYTF. CDR3 in DNA: TGTGCCAGCAGCCTTTCTGAGTATTGGGGCTACACCTTC.

The chain carries TRBV27 and TRBJ2-3; 13 bases match TRBD2. The length of the CDR3 is 17 residues. CDR1 MNHEY and CDR2 SMNVEV come from the germline V gene (reference sequence). Trimming took 6 bases from V and 2 from J; bases not matched to a gene: 8. CDR3 DNA: TGTGCCAGCAGACCCCGACTAGCGGGGGGATTCACAGATACGCAGTATTTT. This encodes CASRPRLAGGFTDTQYF.

This clone was counted between two and nine times. CDR3 in DNA: TGCGCCAGCAGCCAAGCCGCTTCGGGACTAGCGGGGAACAATGAGCAGTTCTTC. It translates to CASSQAASGLAGNNEQFF. The V call is TRBV4-1, the J call TRBJ2-1; 13 bases line up with TRBD2. CDR1 and CDR2 (germline): MGHRA, YSYEKL. V lost 1 base to trimming and J lost 5 bases; unmatched junction nucleotides: 8. The CDR3 covers 18 residues.

The chain joins TRBV6-1 to TRBJ2-5; 10 nucleotides align to TRBD2. Germline V lookup: CDR1 MNHNS, CDR2 SASEGT. V lost 2 bases, J lost 5 bases, and 8 bases stayed unmatched. The CDR3 is 16 residues long. The CDR3 bases are TGTGCCAGCAGTGAACTAGCGGGGGCCCCGAGGGAGACCCAGTACTTC. Residues: CASSELAGAPRETQYF.

The chain employs TRBV18 and TRBJ1-1, with 8 nucleotides matching TRBD1. The germline gives CDR1 KGHSH, CDR2 LQKENI. J was trimmed by 3 bases and V by 4 bases; bases with no gene match: 1. The CDR3 covers 13 residues. CDR3 in amino acids: CASSQDRDTEAFF. CDR3 coding DNA: TGTGCCAGCTCACAGGACAGGGACACTGAAGCTTTCTTT.

The chain joins TRBV12-3 or TRBV12-4 to TRBJ2-1; maybe TRBD2 (6 bases). CDR3 length: 12 amino acids. V dropped 5 bases and J dropped 6 bases, with 8 bases sitting between them. The CDR3 region has the DNA TGTGCCAGCAGTGGGACTCTCAATGAGCAGTTCTTC. This gives the protein CASSGTLNEQFF.

V gene TRBV4-1 combines with J gene TRBJ1-5; 7 bases map to TRBD1. Germline-derived CDR1 and CDR2 are MGHRA and YSYEKL. CDR3 length: 19 residues. Unmatched junction bases numbered 17, after V lost 2 bases and J lost 4 bases. The CDR3 sequence: CASSQSGYRGRPHNQPQHF. CDR3 nucleotide sequence: TGCGCCAGCAGCCAATCGGGTTACAGGGGTCGACCTCATAATCAGCCCCAGCATTTT.

The V call is TRBV10-3, the J call TRBJ2-7; TRBD1 matches 7 bases. Germline loops: CDR1 ENHRY, CDR2 SYGVKD. The junction had 5 bases not matched to a gene; V was cut back by 6 bases and J by 3 bases. The CDR3 spans 13 residues. The CDR3 DNA follows: TGTGCCATCAGACCCGGGACAGACTACGAGCAGTACTTC. Translation: CAIRPGTDYEQYF.

The chain has TRBV3-1 (or the pseudogene TRBV3-2) and TRBJ2-1; 10 bases are a match to TRBD2. Germline V gene sequence: CDR1 LGHDT, CDR2 YNNKEL (reference sequence). CDR3 length: 15 amino acids. V dropped 4 bases and J dropped 5; count of bases not matched to a gene: 5. CDR3 sequence: CASSLSGGLHNEQFF. For the CDR3, the DNA is TGTGCCAGCAGCCTTAGCGGGGGGCTTCACAATGAGCAGTTCTTC.

This sequence joins TRBV30 and TRBJ1-3; 12 bases agree with TRBD1. The CDR3 loop spans 17 amino acids. The ends lost 1 base at V and 3 bases at J; junction bases unmatched: 7. Germline assignment: CDR1 GTSNPN and CDR2 SVGIG (reference sequence). The CDR3 reads CAWSAGTGGEYGNTIYF. For the CDR3, the DNA is TGTGCCTGGAGTGCCGGGACAGGGGGCGAATATGGAAACACCATATATTTT.

The chain has TRBV5-1 and TRBJ2-7, with a weak D call TRBD2 (5 bases). CDR3 length equals 14 residues. V was trimmed by 4 bases and J by 0 bases, leaving 11 bases between them. Germline-derived CDR1 and CDR2 are SGHRS and YFSETQ. For the CDR3, the DNA is TGCGCCAGCAGCATAGGCGGGTACTCCTACGAGCAGTACTTC. Protein: CASSIGGYSYEQYF.

This clone has only one observation. The V call is TRBV10-2, the J call TRBJ2-3; 10 bases align to TRBD2. The V gene's germline CDR1 is WSHSY and CDR2 SAAADI. The CDR3 covers 15 residues. After removal of 3 bases from V and 4 bases from J, the junction contained 4 bases not matched to a gene. The DNA for the CDR3 is TGCGCCAGCAGTGATAGCGGGGGGAATGCAGATACGCAGTATTTT. Protein sequence: CASSDSGGNADTQYF.

This clone is a singleton in its sample. V and J are TRBV2 and TRBJ2-4; D is perhaps TRBD2 (5 bases). This CDR3 is 14 amino acids long. Trimming shortened V by 5 bases and J by 8 bases, and 16 bases separated the two germline ends. Per germline, CDR1 SNHLY and CDR2 FYNNEI. The CDR3 nucleotides are TGTGCCAGCAGTTGGCGGAGCCTGGGAGACATTCAGTACTTC. Translated: CASSWRSLGDIQYF. Full variable domain (remainder filled in from reference TRBV2 and TRBJ2-4): EPEVTQTPSHQVTQMGQEVILRCVPISNHLYFYWYRQILGQKVEFLVSFYNNEISEKSEIFDDQFSVERPDGSNFTLKIRSTKLEDSAMYFCASSWRSLGDIQYFGAGTRLSVL.

The V and J genes are TRBV18 and TRBJ1-2, with 10 bases aligning to TRBD1. The CDR3 extends over 15 amino acids. V lost 1 base and J lost 3; bases outside the gene matches: 2. In germline, CDR1 is KGHSH, CDR2 LQKENI. CDR3 in DNA: TGTGCCAGCTCACCACTGGACAGGGGGGACTATGGCTACACCTTC. It is translated as CASSPLDRGDYGYTF.

This chain links TRBV28 with TRBJ1-2, with TRBD1 matching over 7 bases. With V trimmed by 6 bases and J by 5 bases, 6 bases remained unmatched. The germline CDR1 and CDR2 sequences are MDHEN and SYDVKM. There are 13 residues in the CDR3. The CDR3, as DNA: TGTGCCAGCAGATATACAGGGGTGTATGGCTACACCTTC. Translation gives CASRYTGVYGYTF.

The chain couples TRBV7-9 to TRBJ1-2, with unresolved D. Trimming stripped 1 base from V and 1 base from J, with 7 bases between. In germline, CDR1 is SEHNR, CDR2 FQNEAQ (reference sequence). This CDR3 has 14 amino acids. The CDR3 DNA follows: TGTGCCAGCAGCTTAGACGAGGTTAACTATGGCTACACCTTC. Its protein is CASSLDEVNYGYTF.